These T cell receptor beta chains were read from a single sample in a study of graft-versus-host responses after intestinal transplantation. Method: immunoSEQ multiplex PCR; TCRdb's copy keeps in-frame clones and lacks some. The table records 20,000 to 25,000 clones, 25% to 35% of them present only once. The sequences come from alloreactive CD8+ T cells from a mixed lymphocyte reaction culture, collected before intestinal transplant. The origin of the receptors is a human patient who received an intestinal transplant. The CDR3 runs from the conserved cysteine through the conserved F or W. The D gene is left open where the match is weak. Not all rows give a size; the values are once, few, many and, for expanded clones, a class.

D gene	V gene	J gene	clone size	CDR3 DNA	CDR3 protein
TRBD2	TRBV6-1	TRBJ2-1	.	TGTGCCAGCCGGGAGGGGCTTGAGCAGTTCTTC	CASREGLEQFF
.	TRBV11-2	TRBJ1-1	.	TGTGCCAGCAGCGACCCGGACAGTGGCACTGAAGCTTTCTTT	CASSDPDSGTEAFF
.	TRBV28	TRBJ1-3	few	TGTGCCAGTTCGTACCTCTATGGAAACACCATATATTTT	CASSYLYGNTIYF
TRBD1	TRBV6-5	TRBJ1-5	.	TGTGCCAGCAGGATAGCCGGAGGGGGCCAGCCCCAGCATTTT	CASRIAGGGQPQHF
.	TRBV6-4	TRBJ2-7	.	TGTGCCAGCAGCCCCGTTGGGGGGAGTAGGTCCGAGCAGTACTTC	CASSPVGGSRSEQYF
.	TRBV6-4	TRBJ2-2	.	TGTGCCAGCGAGCCAGGGCCGAACACCGGGGAGCTGTTTTTT	CASEPGPNTGELFF
TRBD1	TRBV7-6	TRBJ2-7	.	TGTGCCGTCAGTTACCGGGACAGACCCTACGAGCAGTACTTC	CAVSYRDRPYEQYF
TRBD1	TRBV2	TRBJ2-7	medium-sized	TGTGCCAGCACCCGGACAGGCAGCAACGAGCAGTACTTC	CASTRTGSNEQYF
.	TRBV27	TRBJ2-7	.	TGTGCCAGCAGTATCATAGGGGACACCTTTTACGAGCAGTACTTC	CASSIIGDTFYEQYF
TRBD1	TRBV7-6	TRBJ2-7	.	TGTGCCAGCAGCTTAGCCCTTCCCAACTCAACAGGGGACCCCTACGAGCAGTACTTC	CASSLALPNSTGDPYEQYF
.	TRBV7-3	TRBJ2-3	medium-sized	TGTGCCAGCAGCTTAGGACAGGGAGGGACAGATACGCAGTATTTT	CASSLGQGGTDTQYF
TRBD1	TRBV27	TRBJ2-7	once	TGTGCCAGCAGTTTGGGGACAGGACTAAGCTACGAGCAGTACTTC	CASSLGTGLSYEQYF
.	TRBV7-6	TRBJ2-7	medium-sized	TGTGCCAGCAGCTTAGAACCACGGGGAGAGTTCGAGCAGTACTTC	CASSLEPRGEFEQYF
.	TRBV4-1	TRBJ2-1	few	TGCGCCAGCTCGGGGGTCAGGGGGGACAATGAGCAGTTCTTC	CASSGVRGDNEQFF
.	TRBV7-6	TRBJ2-1	.	TGTGCCAGCAGCCCGGACTTGTTTAATGAGCAGTTCTTC	CASSPDLFNEQFF
.	TRBV27	TRBJ2-1	once	TGTGCCAGCAGTTTTATTCCCCTTGATTACAATGAGCAGTTCTTC	CASSFIPLDYNEQFF
TRBD1	TRBV14	TRBJ2-7	.	TGTGCCAGCAGCCACCGGGCAGGCCGGGACAGGTTCATCAACGAGCAGTACTTC	CASSHRAGRDRFINEQYF
.	TRBV6-5	TRBJ2-1	.	TGTGCCAGCAGTTACGCCGGGAGAATAGAGGGTGAGCAGTTCTTC	CASSYAGRIEGEQFF
.	TRBV6-6	TRBJ1-2	.	TGTGCCAGCAGTTCCTCCCGGCGCCAGAACTATGGCTACACCTTC	CASSSSRRQNYGYTF
.	TRBV6-6	TRBJ2-1	.	TGTGCCAGCAGTTACTCCCCGCACGGGGACAATGAGCAGTTCTTC	CASSYSPHGDNEQFF
.	TRBV4-1	TRBJ2-7	medium-sized	TGCGCCAGCAGCTCCTCGGGACTTAGCTACGAGCAGTACTTC	CASSSSGLSYEQYF
.	TRBV29-1	TRBJ2-1	few	TGCAGCGTTGAAGAGGGCGGCTCCAACTACTACAATGAGCAGTTCTTC	CSVEEGGSNYYNEQFF
TRBD2	TRBV7-3	TRBJ2-2	medium-sized	TGTGCCAGCAGCCTACTAGCGGGGGCCATCCCCGGGGAGCTGTTTTTT	CASSLLAGAIPGELFF
TRBD1	TRBV6-4	TRBJ2-3	few	TGTGCCAGCAGTGACCACAAAGGACAGGGGTTGTATTTT	CASSDHKGQGLYF
.	TRBV18	TRBJ1-3	.	TGTGCCAGCTCCCCGATCTACTCTGGAAACACCATATATTTT	CASSPIYSGNTIYF
.	TRBV7-6	TRBJ2-1	few	TGTGCCAGCAGCTTAGCGGGGCAGGGGTACAATGAGCAGTTCTTC	CASSLAGQGYNEQFF
.	TRBV2	TRBJ2-7	medium-sized	TGTGCATTCGGGGTAGACTACGAGCAGTACTTC	CAFGVDYEQYF
.	TRBV5-1	TRBJ2-1	medium-sized	TGCGCCAGCAGCTTGCAGTCCAATGAGCAGTTCTTC	CASSLQSNEQFF
TRBD1	TRBV5-6	TRBJ1-2	.	TGTGCCAGCAGCTGGAACCCCACAGGGGATGGCTACACCTTC	CASSWNPTGDGYTF
.	TRBV5-1	TRBJ1-1	few	TGCGCCAGCAGCCCGCTTTATATGTTGGACACTGAAGCTTTCTTT	CASSPLYMLDTEAFF
.	TRBV6-1	TRBJ1-1	.	TGTGCCAGCAGTGACTCGGGTTCGTTCTTT	CASSDSGSFF
.	TRBV6-6	TRBJ2-7	.	TGTGCCAGCAGTTACGGGGGACCCTCCTACGAGCAGTACTTC	CASSYGGPSYEQYF
.	TRBV9	TRBJ2-7	.	TGTGCCAGCAGCGTCGATAGTGGGGCAGAGCAGTACTTC	CASSVDSGAEQYF
.	TRBV5-4	TRBJ2-7	few	TGTGCCAGCAGCCAAACCATCTCCTACGAGCAGTACTTC	CASSQTISYEQYF